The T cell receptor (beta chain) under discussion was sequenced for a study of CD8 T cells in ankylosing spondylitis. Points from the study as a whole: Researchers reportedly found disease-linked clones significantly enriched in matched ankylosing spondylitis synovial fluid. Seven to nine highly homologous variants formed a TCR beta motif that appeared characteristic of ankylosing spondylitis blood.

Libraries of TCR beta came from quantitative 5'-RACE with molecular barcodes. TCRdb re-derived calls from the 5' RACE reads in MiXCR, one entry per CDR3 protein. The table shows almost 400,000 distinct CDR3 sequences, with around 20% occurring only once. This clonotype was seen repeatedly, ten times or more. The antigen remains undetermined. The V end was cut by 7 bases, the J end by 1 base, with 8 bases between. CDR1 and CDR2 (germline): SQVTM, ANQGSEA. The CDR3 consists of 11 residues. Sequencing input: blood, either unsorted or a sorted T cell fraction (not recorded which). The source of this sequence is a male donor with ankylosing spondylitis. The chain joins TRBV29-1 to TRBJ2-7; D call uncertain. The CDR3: CSARQSYEQYF. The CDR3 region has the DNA TGCAGCGCCCGACAATCCTACGAGCAGTACTTC.